This TCR beta chain was recovered during a study of T cells after yellow fever vaccination. TCRdb re-derived calls from the 5' RACE reads in MiXCR, one entry per CDR3 protein. The profile shows hundreds of thousands of distinct CDR3 sequences, around a fifth of them singletons. CDR3 length: 13 residues. Trimming stripped 4 bases from V and 7 bases from J, with 11 bases between. The chain has TRBV12-3 or TRBV12-4 and TRBJ2-4, with D maybe TRBD2 (6 bases). The sequences come from PBMCs, collected less than 25 days after the first yellow fever vaccination. The TCR was taken from a young man who received the YFV17D yellow fever vaccine. This CDR3 is CASSWRGGNIQYF. The CDR3 DNA reads as TGTGCCAGCAGTTGGCGGGGTGGGAACATTCAGTACTTC.